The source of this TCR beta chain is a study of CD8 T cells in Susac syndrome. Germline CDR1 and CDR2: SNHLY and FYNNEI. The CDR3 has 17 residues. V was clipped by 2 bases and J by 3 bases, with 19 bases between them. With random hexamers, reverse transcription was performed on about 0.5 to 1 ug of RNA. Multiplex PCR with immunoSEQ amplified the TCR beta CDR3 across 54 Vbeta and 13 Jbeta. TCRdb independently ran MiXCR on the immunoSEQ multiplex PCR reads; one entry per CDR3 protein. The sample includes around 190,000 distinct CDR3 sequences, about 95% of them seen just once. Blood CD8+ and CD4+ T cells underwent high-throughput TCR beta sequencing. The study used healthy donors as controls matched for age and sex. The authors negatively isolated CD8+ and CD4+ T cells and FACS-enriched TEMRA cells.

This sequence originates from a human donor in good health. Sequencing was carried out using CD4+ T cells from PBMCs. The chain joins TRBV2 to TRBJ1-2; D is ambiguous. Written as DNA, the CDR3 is TGTGCCAGCAGTGAAACGTCGGGCAGGACTGACGACTATGGCTACACCTTC. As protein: CASSETSGRTDDYGYTF. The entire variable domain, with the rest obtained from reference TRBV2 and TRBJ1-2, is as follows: EPEVTQTPSHQVTQMGQEVILRCVPISNHLYFYWYRQILGQKVEFLVSFYNNEISEKSEIFDDQFSVERPDGSNFTLKIRSTKLEDSAMYFCASSETSGRTDDYGYTFGSGTRLTVV.